What follows are 30 T cell receptor beta chains derived from one specimen sequenced in a study of PD-L1 blockade in urothelial cancer. Sequencing was performed with immunoSEQ multiplex PCR; in TCRdb, only in-frame clones are kept and a portion is missing. The table lists 85,000 to 90,000 clones, 90% of them singletons. The sample consisted of PBMCs, taken around atezolizumab (anti-PD-L1) treatment. The receptors were gathered from a man aged 55 to 70 with urothelial cancer.

This rearrangement joins TRBV7-2 to TRBJ2-5; unclear D gene. CDR1 is SGHTA and CDR2 is FQGNSA in the germline V gene. The germline V and J ends were trimmed by 5 bases and 2 bases, with 9 bases remaining between them. The CDR3 contains 13 residues. The CDR3 loop is CASSASPQETQYF. CDR3 sequence (DNA): TGTGCCAGCAGCGCGTCACCGCAAGAGACCCAGTACTTC.

The chain links TRBV10-3 to TRBJ2-3, with D perhaps matching TRBD2 (6 bases). There are 15 residues in the CDR3. From germline, CDR1 is ENHRY and CDR2 SYGVKD. Between the trimmed V and J ends, which lost 11 bases and 4 bases, there was a span of 22 bases. The CDR3 DNA follows: TGTGCCTCCCGGTCCGCGGGGACTGCTTCAGATACGCAGTATTTT. This encodes CASRSAGTASDTQYF.

V gene TRBV5-6 combines with J gene TRBJ1-1; D is unclear. The CDR3 spans 16 residues. CDR1 SGHDT and CDR2 YYEEEE come from the germline V gene. Between the trimmed V and J ends, which lost 3 bases and 0 bases, there was a span of 15 bases. The CDR3: CASSSYGVLMNTEAFF. The CDR3 region has the DNA TGTGCCAGCAGCTCTTACGGGGTACTTATGAACACTGAAGCTTTCTTT.

The V call is TRBV7-3, the J call TRBJ2-1, with a possible D match to TRBD1 (5 bases). V was clipped by 5 bases and J by 5 bases, with 13 bases between them. Germline V gives CDR1 SGHTA, CDR2 FQGTGA. The CDR3 loop spans 14 amino acids. The CDR3 here is CASSINDRNNEQFF. The CDR3 region has the DNA TGTGCCAGCAGCATAAACGACAGAAACAATGAGCAGTTCTTC.

This clone was observed a single time. The V and J genes are TRBV9 and TRBJ2-1; weak D call: TRBD1 (7 bases). Trimming left V 2 bases short and J 9 bases short, with 24 bases between. The germline V gene encodes CDR1 SGDLS and CDR2 YYNGEE. The CDR3 consists of 17 residues. CDR3 DNA sequence: TGTGCCAGCAGCGTCGAAAGGGGGCTAGCTAAGGAGGGTGAGCAGTTCTTC. Protein: CASSVERGLAKEGEQFF.

This chain links TRBV4-3 with TRBJ2-3; TRBD2 matches 9 bases. Trimming cost V 0 bases and J 0 bases; bases outside gene matches: 10. Germline lookup yields CDR1 LGHNA and CDR2 YSLEER. CDR3 length: 19 amino acids. The CDR3 nucleotides are TGCGCCAGCAGCCAAGATTCGTGGCGGGGGGGCCCGAGCACAGATACGCAGTATTTT. The encoded protein is CASSQDSWRGGPSTDTQYF.

This chain's CDR3 is CASSFVGSREEKLFF. The CDR3 DNA is TGTGCCAGCAGTTTCGTAGGTTCTCGGGAGGAAAAACTGTTTTTT. The chain links TRBV28 to TRBJ1-4; D ambiguous. The CDR3 is made up of 15 amino acids. The germline V gene encodes CDR1 MDHEN and CDR2 SYDVKM. Trimming cost V 3 bases and J 8 bases, with 16 bases left between them.

The chain employs TRBV6-6 and TRBJ2-1, with D possibly TRBD1 on 5 matching bases. The CDR3 covers 14 residues. V was shortened by 7 bases and J by 7 bases, with 17 bases between the two germline ends. Germline CDR1 MNHNY, CDR2 SVGAGI (reference sequence). As DNA, the CDR3 is TGTGCCAGCAAAAAGGGGATGACTTCTAATGAGCAGTTCTTC. This codes for CASKKGMTSNEQFF.

The rearrangement joins TRBV9 to TRBJ1-1; D possibly corresponds to TRBD1 (5 bases). There are 13 residues in the CDR3. The germline gives CDR1 SGDLS, CDR2 YYNGEE. Trimming took off 0 bases at V and 5 bases at J, with 8 bases between the two ends. CDR3 DNA: TGTGCCAGCAGCGTAGAAGGGGTAACTGAAGCTTTCTTT. It specifies CASSVEGVTEAFF.

The chain carries TRBV5-4 and TRBJ2-7; TRBD1 might be the D (6 bases). Per germline, CDR1 SGHNT and CDR2 YYREEE (reference sequence). The CDR3 has 14 amino acids. V was pared by 4 bases and J by 5 bases, with 16 bases between. The CDR3 here is CASSTGQTLDEQYF. Here the CDR3 DNA reads TGTGCCAGCAGCACCGGACAGACCCTGGACGAGCAGTACTTC.

This clone appeared a single time. This chain connects TRBV28 to TRBJ2-5, with D perhaps matching TRBD2 (5 bases). The CDR3 is 17 residues long. The V gene's germline CDR1 is MDHEN and CDR2 SYDVKM. The V gene lost 6 bases and the J gene lost 2 bases, with 22 bases spanning the gap. CDR3 in amino acids: CASSLYASQFGQETQYF. CDR3 coding DNA: TGTGCCAGCAGCTTGTATGCTAGCCAATTTGGACAAGAGACCCAGTACTTC.

The rearrangement links TRBV19 to TRBJ1-3; 8 nucleotides align to TRBD1. CDR1 is LNHDA, CDR2 SQIVND, per germline (reference sequence). The CDR3 extends over 15 amino acids. The J segment lost 4 bases and the V segment lost 6 bases, leaving 8 bases of the junction unmatched. The CDR3 loop reads CASSLGQGSGNTIYF. The CDR3, as DNA: TGTGCCAGTAGCCTCGGACAGGGATCAGGAAACACCATATATTTT.

This chain links TRBV5-4 with TRBJ1-5; 8 positions match TRBD1. The CDR3 length is 16 residues. The germline CDR1 and CDR2 sequences are SGHNT and YYREEE (reference sequence). Germline trimming cut 0 bases from V and 2 bases from J; bases unmatched to any gene: 4. The CDR3 protein is CASSLAGGGGNQPQHF. The CDR3, as DNA: TGTGCCAGCAGCTTGGCAGGGGGCGGAGGCAATCAGCCCCAGCATTTT.

The rearrangement joins TRBV28 to TRBJ2-2, with 8 bases matching TRBD1. The J segment lost 0 bases and the V segment lost 7 bases, leaving 4 bases of the junction unmatched. The CDR3 contains 15 residues. In germline, CDR1 is MDHEN, CDR2 SYDVKM. The CDR3: CASIPGGANTGELFF. The CDR3 DNA reads as TGTGCCAGCATCCCAGGGGGCGCGAACACCGGGGAGCTGTTTTTT. Complete variable domain (other parts from reference TRBV28 and TRBJ2-2): DVKVTQSSRYLVKRTGEKVFLECVQDMDHENMFWYRQDPGLGLRLIYFSYDVKMKEKGDIPEGYSVSREKKERFSLILESASTNQTSMYLCASIPGGANTGELFFGEGSRLTVL.

This sequence joins TRBV5-1 and TRBJ2-4; perhaps TRBD2 as D (7 bases). CDR3 size: 14 residues. Germline assignment: CDR1 SGHRS and CDR2 YFSETQ. Trimming took 0 bases from V and 7 from J, leaving 11 bases between them. The CDR3 DNA follows: TGCGCCAGCAGCTTGGGCGGGGGCAGGAACATTCAGTACTTC. This gives the protein CASSLGGGRNIQYF.

This clone was picked up a small number of times. The rearrangement links TRBV27 to TRBJ2-7, with TRBD2 identical over 7 bases. The CDR3 covers 15 residues. Per the germline V gene, CDR1 is MNHEY and CDR2 is SMNVEV (reference sequence). After removal of 5 bases from V and 3 bases from J, the junction contained 10 bases not matched to a gene. As DNA, the CDR3 is TGTGCCAGCAGTCCTTTCCGGGACTACCACTACGAGCAGTACTTC. Its translation: CASSPFRDYHYEQYF.

This clone was counted a few times. The chain uses TRBV10-1 and TRBJ2-1; 16 bases align to TRBD2. V shed 4 bases, J shed 9 bases, and the junction held 3 bases outside the gene matches. CDR1 is WNHNN and CDR2 is SYGVQD in the germline V gene (reference sequence). The CDR3 runs 15 residues. Here the CDR3 reads CASSGGTSGRAEQFF. In DNA form, the CDR3 reads TGCGCCAGCAGTGGAGGGACTAGCGGGAGGGCTGAGCAGTTCTTC.

This clone was seen only once. The genes are TRBV7-2 and TRBJ2-7, with D unclear. This CDR3 has 12 amino acids. Germline V gene data show CDR1 as SGHTA and CDR2 as FQGNSA. Trimming cost V 3 bases and J 4 bases, with 7 bases left between them. This chain's CDR3 is CASSFPVYEQYF. The CDR3 nucleotides are TGTGCCAGCAGCTTCCCTGTATACGAGCAGTACTTC.

The chain joins TRBV12-5 to TRBJ2-1; 10 bases agree with TRBD2. The germline V gene has CDR1 LGHNT and CDR2 FRNRAP. V shed 4 bases, J shed 4 bases, and the junction held 19 bases outside the gene matches. This CDR3 has 20 residues. The DNA of the CDR3 is TGTGCTAGTGGTTCTCAACTCTGGCTAGCGGGAGAAAACTTATACAATGAGCAGTTCTTC. As protein: CASGSQLWLAGENLYNEQFF. Full variable domain (remainder filled in from reference TRBV12-5 and TRBJ2-1): DARVTQTPRHKVTEMGQEVTMRCQPILGHNTVFWYRQTMMQGLELLAYFRNRAPLDDSGMPKDRFSAEMPDATLATLKIQPSEPRDSAVYFCASGSQLWLAGENLYNEQFFGPGTRLTVL.

This clone was detected only a few times. The chain uses TRBV4-2 and TRBJ2-6; no reliable D call. Germline assignment: CDR1 LGHNA and CDR2 YNFKEQ. This CDR3 spans 14 amino acids. With 1 base removed from V and 4 bases from J, the gap between germline ends came to 5 bases. The CDR3 sequence is CASSQAGGANVLTF. For the CDR3, the DNA is TGTGCCAGCAGCCAAGCCGGGGGGGCCAACGTCCTGACTTTC.

The chain recombines TRBV7-2 with TRBJ2-7; 8 bases match TRBD1. The CDR3 is 15 amino acids. Trimming took 6 bases from V and 2 from J; bases not matched to a gene: 9. The germline CDR1 and CDR2 sequences are SGHTA and FQGNSA. CDR3 residues: CASSHTAGGPYEQYF. In DNA, the CDR3 is TGTGCCAGCAGTCACACCGCAGGGGGCCCCTACGAGCAGTACTTC.

Here the CDR3 DNA reads TGTGCCAGCAGCTTACTAGCCTCCAACACCGGGGAGCTGTTTTTT. This codes for CASSLLASNTGELFF. The chain couples TRBV7-3 to TRBJ2-2, with D maybe TRBD2 (5 bases). The germline gives CDR1 SGHTA, CDR2 FQGTGA. V was pared by 2 bases and J by 2 bases, with 9 bases between. The CDR3 is made up of 15 amino acids.

This sequence joins TRBV10-3 and TRBJ1-5; D is undetermined. The ends were cut back, 4 bases at V and 4 bases at J, with 14 bases in the middle. Per germline, CDR1 ENHRY and CDR2 SYGVKD. The CDR3 length is 15 residues. The CDR3 sequence: CAISATRGYNQPQHF. CDR3 bases: TGTGCCATCAGTGCCACACGAGGGTATAATCAGCCCCAGCATTTT.

The gene calls are TRBV28 and TRBJ1-2; 8 bases are shared with TRBD1. Germline loops: CDR1 MDHEN, CDR2 SYDVKM. V trimming: 5 bases; J trimming: 6 bases; junction bases outside the gene matches: 11. The CDR3 covers 15 residues. The CDR3: CASSTRQGYYDGYTF. In DNA, the CDR3 is TGTGCCAGCAGTACAAGACAGGGGTACTACGATGGCTACACCTTC.

The chain links TRBV10-1 to TRBJ1-1; TRBD1 aligns across 7 bases. The CDR3 is made up of 12 amino acids. After removal of 3 bases from V and 10 bases from J, the junction contained 5 bases not matched to a gene. Germline CDR1 and CDR2: WNHNN and SYGVQD (reference sequence). The CDR3 region is CASSDPTGVAFF. The CDR3 DNA follows: TGCGCCAGCAGTGACCCAACAGGGGTAGCTTTCTTT.

This chain connects TRBV18 to TRBJ2-3, with 10 bases identical to TRBD1. The V segment lost 2 bases and the J segment 0 bases; nucleotides outside the gene matches: 5. The length of the CDR3 is 17 residues. In germline, CDR1 is KGHSH, CDR2 LQKENI. The CDR3 nucleotides read TGTGCCAGCTCACCAAGACGGACAGGGGGAAGCACAGATACGCAGTATTTT. Protein product: CASSPRRTGGSTDTQYF.

The rearrangement joins TRBV27 to TRBJ2-1; TRBD2 agrees at 15 bases. Germline lookup yields CDR1 MNHEY and CDR2 SMNVEV (reference sequence). The CDR3 totals 16 residues. V shed 5 bases, J shed 4 bases, and the junction held 3 bases outside the gene matches. In DNA form, the CDR3 reads TGTGCCAGCAGTCCGGGACTAGCGGGAGGTTACAATGAGCAGTTCTTC. Translated, it gives CASSPGLAGGYNEQFF.

In its sample, this clone was seen once. The rearrangement joins TRBV30 to TRBJ2-1; 8 nucleotides line up with TRBD2. With V trimmed by 2 bases and J by 12 bases, 33 bases remained unmatched. The length of the CDR3 is 21 residues. Per the germline V gene, CDR1 is GTSNPN and CDR2 is SVGIG (reference sequence). CDR3 sequence reads: CAWSPPVMEVAGRPYNEWQFF. For the CDR3, the DNA is TGTGCCTGGAGTCCCCCTGTGATGGAGGTAGCGGGAAGACCATACAATGAGTGGCAGTTCTTC.

The chain joins TRBV4-3 to TRBJ1-3, with D tentatively TRBD1 (6 bases). Germline lookup yields CDR1 LGHNA and CDR2 YSLEER. V lost 4 bases and J 3 bases, leaving 13 bases between the germline ends. This CDR3 is built from 15 residues. Written as DNA, the CDR3 is TGCGCCAGCAGCCGGGACCCACAGGGTGGAAACACCATATATTTT. It encodes CASSRDPQGGNTIYF.

This rearrangement joins TRBV19 to TRBJ2-2; 10 bases align to TRBD2. In germline, CDR1 is LNHDA, CDR2 SQIVND (reference sequence). This CDR3 has 17 residues. V lost 9 bases to trimming and J lost 6 bases; unmatched junction nucleotides: 16. The CDR3, as DNA: TGTGCCAGCTCAACCGGGGGGCTAGCGGGAGTTGCCGGGGAGCTGTTTTTT. As protein: CASSTGGLAGVAGELFF.